The entry below describes one T cell receptor (beta chain). The data were obtained in a study of T-cell reconstitution after alpha-beta-depleted transplantation in children. The library targeted TCRbeta and was prepared with unique molecular identifiers. One entry per CDR3 protein results from TCRdb running MiXCR on the PCR reads. The repertoire consists of over 550,000 distinct CDR3 sequences, with about 10% occurring once and the leading ten covering about 4%. This TCR came from a human donor who donated a stem cell graft to a child with acute myeloid leukemia. Here the sequenced sample was PBMCs from the stem cell graft donor, taken from the stem cell graft.

The CDR3 coding sequence is TGTGCCAGCAGTTACACAACTCAGCCAGATACGCAGTATTTT. Translating it yields CASSYTTQPDTQYF. V gene TRBV6-5 combines with J gene TRBJ2-3; D unclear. Germline V lookup: CDR1 MNHEY, CDR2 SVGAGI. This CDR3 spans 14 amino acids. Trimming took 2 bases from V and 4 from J, leaving 10 bases between them.